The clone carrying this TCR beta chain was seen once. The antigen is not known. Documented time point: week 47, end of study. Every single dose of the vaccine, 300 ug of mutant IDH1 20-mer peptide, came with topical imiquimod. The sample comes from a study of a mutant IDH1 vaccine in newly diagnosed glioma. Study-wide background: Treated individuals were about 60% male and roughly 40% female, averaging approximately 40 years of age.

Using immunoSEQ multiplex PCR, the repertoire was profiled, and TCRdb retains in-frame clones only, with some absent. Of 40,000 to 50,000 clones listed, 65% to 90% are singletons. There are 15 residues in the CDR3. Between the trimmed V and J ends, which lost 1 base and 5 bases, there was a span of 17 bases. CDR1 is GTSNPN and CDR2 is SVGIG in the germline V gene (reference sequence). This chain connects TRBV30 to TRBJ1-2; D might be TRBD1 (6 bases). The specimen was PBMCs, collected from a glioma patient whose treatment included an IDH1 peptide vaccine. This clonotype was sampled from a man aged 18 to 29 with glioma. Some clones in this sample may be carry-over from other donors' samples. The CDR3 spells CAWSEGGGRVYGYTF. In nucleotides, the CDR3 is TGTGCCTGGAGTGAGGGGGGAGGAAGGGTATATGGCTACACCTTC.